Here is one TCR beta chain with its context. This clone may be a read error of a much larger clone one base away. The data were obtained in a study of regulatory T cells in long-lasting Graves disease. The time point denotes: newly diagnosed GD, antithyroid drugs for less than 3 months. The authors made the TCR library using RNA they extracted from PBMCs. Peripheral blood, around 9.4 milliliters of it, was drawn into EDTA tubes. This CDR3 contains 15 residues. The germline V gene has CDR1 MDHEN and CDR2 SYDVKM. CDR3 regions were amplified by Arm-PCR using iRepertoire HTBI primers to build TCR beta libraries. TCRdb reprocessed the multiplex PCR reads via MiXCR and lists one record per CDR3 protein. The top ten hold under 20% of the sample, which has some 340,000 distinct CDR3 sequences, over 9.5% seen once. Another study also made use of these data, one on T cells in Graves' hyperthyroidism and ophthalmopathy. That source adds: Stability of Graves' hyperthyroidism was defined as absent ophthalmopathy progression within 18 months.

The sequence derives from a woman between 18 and 29 years old with Graves disease. The sequences come from peripheral blood mononuclear cells (PBMCs), collected at new diagnosis, from a patient treated with antithyroid drugs. This chain connects TRBV28 to TRBJ1-5, with a possible D match to TRBD1 (5 bases). In DNA, the CDR3 is TGTGCCGGCAGTTTAGGGCGGGACGGCAATCAGCCCCAGCATTTT. Its protein product is CAGSLGRDGNQPQHF. The complete variable domain, with remaining parts taken from reference TRBV28 and TRBJ1-5, reads DVKVTQSSRYLVKRTGEKVFLECVQDMDHENMFWYRQDPGLGLRLIYFSYDVKMKEKGDIPEGYSVSREKKERFSLILESASTNQTSMYLCAGSLGRDGNQPQHFGDGTRLSIL.